These 14 T cell receptor beta chains came from one sample sequenced in a study of CD4 T cells in relation to SARS-CoV-2 and coronaviruses. No antigen has been assigned to these receptors. Method: immunoSEQ multiplex PCR; TCRdb's copy keeps in-frame clones and lacks some. The profile shows about 37,000 clones, about four fifths of them singletons. Source material: naive CD4+ T cells from PBMCs, cultured in vitro. Subset here: naive CD4+ T cells isolated by negative enrichment. These receptors all come from an adult with COVID-19.

This CDR3 is CATGLAGVLSSYNEQFF. The CDR3, as DNA: TGTGCCACCGGACTAGCGGGAGTACTTAGCTCCTACAATGAGCAGTTCTTC. The chain is built from TRBV15 and TRBJ2-1; 13 nucleotides align to TRBD2. The CDR3 is made up of 17 amino acids. Germline CDR1 LNHNV, CDR2 YYDKDF (reference sequence). J was trimmed by 0 bases and V by 8 bases; bases with no gene match: 7.

The V gene is TRBV6-4, the J gene TRBJ2-1; TRBD2 matches at 8 bases. Germline V gene data show CDR1 as MRHNA and CDR2 as SNTAGT. Trimming at V came to 3 bases and at J to 8 bases, leaving 9 bases not matched to a gene. The CDR3 runs to 15 residues. The CDR3 DNA reads TGTGCCAGCAGTGATACCAGCGGGAGTATTCATGAGCAGTTCTTC. It translates to CASSDTSGSIHEQFF.

The DNA of the CDR3 is TGCAGTGCTAGTAAGGGGAGGGCAATCACAGATACGCAGTATTTT. It encodes CSASKGRAITDTQYF. The chain recombines TRBV20-1 with TRBJ2-3, with 7 bases lining up with TRBD2. Germline trimming cut 3 bases from V and 2 bases from J; bases unmatched to any gene: 8. Germline-derived CDR1 and CDR2 are DFQATT and SNEGSKA (reference sequence). There are 15 residues in the CDR3.

The rearrangement joins TRBV28 to TRBJ1-2; unclear D gene. Germline V CDR1 and CDR2: MDHEN, SYDVKM. V was clipped by 2 bases and J by 5 bases, with 6 bases between them. The length of the CDR3 is 12 residues. CDR3 sequence (DNA): TGTGCCAGCAGTTTAGTCGGGTATGGCTACACCTTC. Protein sequence: CASSLVGYGYTF.

This chain connects TRBV7-9 to TRBJ2-2; D is undetermined. This CDR3 is 13 amino acids long. Per germline, CDR1 SEHNR and CDR2 FQNEAQ (reference sequence). V was clipped by 5 bases and J by 5 bases, with 9 bases between them. CDR3 sequence (DNA): TGTGCCAGCAGCCCCACACAAACCGGGGAGCTGTTTTTT. It codes for CASSPTQTGELFF.

This clone was recorded only once. V and J are TRBV19 and TRBJ1-1, with D hard to call. Trimming pared 6 bases from V and 11 bases from J, leaving 13 bases between. The CDR3 totals 11 residues. Germline V gene data show CDR1 as LNHDA and CDR2 as SQIVND (reference sequence). The CDR3 protein is CASRLATQAFF. The CDR3 DNA follows: TGTGCCAGTAGATTGGCGACGCAGGCTTTCTTT. Variable domain in full (rest from reference TRBV19 and TRBJ1-1): DGGITQSPKYLFRKEGQNVTLSCEQNLNHDAMYWYRQDPGQGLRLIYYSQIVNDFQKGDIAEGYSVSREKKESFPLTVTSAQKNPTAFYLCASRLATQAFFGQGTRLTVV.

This clone was picked up a small number of times. The chain couples TRBV9 to TRBJ2-1, with D perhaps matching TRBD2 (5 bases). V dropped 4 bases and J dropped 8 bases, with 19 bases sitting between them. Per the germline V gene, CDR1 is SGDLS and CDR2 is YYNGEE. The CDR3 sequence is 15 residues long. DNA of the CDR3: TGTGCCAGCAGCCCCCGGACTGAAGATGACGATGAGCAGTTCTTC. It is translated as CASSPRTEDDDEQFF.

V gene TRBV10-2 combines with J gene TRBJ1-5; 9 bases align to TRBD1. Germline CDR1 is WSHSY and CDR2 is SAAADI. The CDR3 totals 11 residues. CDR3 nucleotides: TGCGGACAGGGGGATCATCAGCCCCAGCATTTT. Encoded protein: CGQGDHQPQHF.

The V call is TRBV11-2, the J call TRBJ2-7; a weak D match, TRBD2 (5 bases). The CDR3 has 15 amino acids. V lost 7 bases to trimming and J lost 4 bases, with 20 bases between them. The V gene's germline CDR1 is SGHAT and CDR2 FQNNGV. The CDR3 spells CASKIMWERGYEQYF. For the CDR3, the DNA is TGTGCCAGCAAGATTATGTGGGAGCGAGGGTACGAGCAGTACTTC. Complete variable domain (other parts from reference TRBV11-2 and TRBJ2-7): EAGVAQSPRYKIIEKRQSVAFWCNPISGHATLYWYQQILGQGPKLLIQFQNNGVVDDSQLPKDRFSAERLKGVDSTLKIQPAKLEDSAVYLCASKIMWERGYEQYFGPGTRLTVT.

This clone was counted a single time. The gene calls are TRBV6-1 and TRBJ1-4, with TRBD1 matching 9 bases. V gave up 3 bases and J gave up 4 bases; unmatched junction bases: 0. Germline V gives CDR1 MNHNS, CDR2 SASEGT. The CDR3 totals 14 residues. The CDR3 reads CASSEGQGNEKLFF. The CDR3 bases are TGTGCCAGCAGTGAGGGACAGGGTAATGAAAAACTGTTTTTT.

This chain links TRBV6-2 or TRBV6-3 with TRBJ2-5; D is undetermined. CDR1 and CDR2 (germline): MNHEY, SVGEGT. The CDR3 runs 16 residues. V was cut by 2 bases and J by 5 bases, with 18 bases left in between. This CDR3 is CASSYPRVGFGETQYF. CDR3 coding DNA: TGTGCCAGCAGTTACCCAAGGGTTGGGTTCGGGGAGACCCAGTACTTC.

This chain connects TRBV28 to TRBJ1-2, with 9 bases lining up with TRBD1. Germline lookup yields CDR1 MDHEN and CDR2 SYDVKM. The V and J ends lost 5 bases and 4 bases, in that order; junction bases with no gene match: 8. The CDR3 length is 15 residues. The CDR3 sequence is CASSTPGQGGYGYTF. CDR3 DNA: TGTGCCAGCAGTACACCGGGACAGGGAGGCTATGGCTACACCTTC.

This rearrangement joins TRBV6-5 to TRBJ2-7; 9 positions match TRBD1. This CDR3 is 14 amino acids long. J lost 3 bases, V lost 7 bases, and 7 bases had no gene match. Germline V CDR1 and CDR2: MNHEY, SVGAGI. The CDR3 sequence: CASNRDRAFYEQYF. The CDR3 DNA follows: TGTGCCAGCAATCGGGACAGGGCTTTCTACGAGCAGTACTTC.

The chain uses TRBV27 and TRBJ2-7, with 11 bases lining up with TRBD2. J lost 2 bases, V lost 7 bases, and 16 bases had no gene match. Germline assignment: CDR1 MNHEY and CDR2 SMNVEV (reference sequence). The CDR3 sequence is 18 residues long. CDR3 bases: TGTGCCAGCAAGCTCGAGAGCTCAGGGACTAGCGGAACCTACGAGCAGTACTTC. This gives the protein CASKLESSGTSGTYEQYF.